This TCR beta chain was captured in a study of T cells in Graves' hyperthyroidism and ophthalmopathy. Germline assignment: CDR1 DFQATT and CDR2 SNEGSKA (reference sequence). CDR3 size: 17 residues. V gave up 0 bases and J gave up 8 bases, with 22 bases separating them. This clonotype has just a few counts. Patients aged 18 to 65 had newly diagnosed hyperthyroidism of under 2 months' duration. Cells are PBMCs isolated from about 10 ml of fresh blood. Amplification of TCR beta CDR3 regions was performed using RNA transcripts as template. An initial round of RT-PCR targeting the TCR CDR3 relied on the HTBI primer set. In TCRdb, the multiplex PCR reads were re-called with MiXCR into one record per CDR3 protein. The sample has approximately 720,000 distinct CDR3 sequences, approximately 19% seen once; the top ten hold approximately 16%.

The sequence was collected from a woman between 45 and 60 years old with Graves' hyperthyroidism that later progressed to Graves' ophthalmopathy. The sequenced sample consisted of blood. This sequence joins TRBV20-1 and TRBJ2-2; D may be TRBD2 (6 bases). The CDR3 here is CSARDTAGTGPVGELFF. The CDR3 DNA sequence: TGCAGTGCTAGAGATACGGCGGGGACGGGTCCTGTGGGGGAGCTGTTTTTT.